This entry describes one T cell receptor (beta chain). Its antigen is unknown. The donors comprised healthy bone marrow donors. The donors, nominally healthy at sampling, likely had unrecorded immune exposures. It was with 60 Vbeta and 13 Jbeta primers that the PCR ran. The data were produced by immunoSEQ multiplex PCR, yet TCRdb's version contains in-frame clones alone and is incomplete. Of 90,000 to 100,000 clones in the sample, about 84% were seen once. The CDR3 totals 13 residues. CDR1 and CDR2 from the germline V gene are SGDLS and YYNGEE. Trimming shortened V by 2 bases and J by 7 bases, and 13 bases separated the two germline ends. The data stem from a study of cytomegalovirus exposure and HLA in healthy donors. Findings and limits, study-wide: About 87% or about 30% of the time was how often most TCR beta V segments were productive, according to an earlier analysis. Confirmation was obtained in vitro that a few CMV-associated chains are specific for CMV antigens.

The chain is built from TRBV9 and TRBJ2-7, with a weak D call TRBD2 (7 bases). Material for sequencing was PBMCs. The TCR sequence derives from a man between 18 and 35 years old in good health and CMV-seronegative. As DNA, the CDR3 is TGTGCCAGCAGCGTGGGGGGGGCGAGGGAGCAGTACTTC. Translation gives CASSVGGAREQYF.